These T cell receptor beta chains were read from a single sample in a study of control samples from healthy donors and cancer patients. Libraries were prepared by immunoSEQ multiplex PCR; TCRdb keeps only in-frame clonotypes and omits some of them. The data hold around 150,000 clones, with around nine tenths observed a single time. The sequencing input was blood. The receptors come from a man aged 25-40 years in good health. Each CDR3 is given with its conserved first and last residue. D genes are given only for firm matches. Clone size, where shown, is once, few, many, or a class for clones that have expanded.

CDR3aa: CASSLATGATDTQYF; CDR3nt: TGCGCCAGCAGCTTGGCCACAGGGGCCACAGATACGCAGTATTTT; v_gene: TRBV5-1; abundance: -; j_gene: TRBJ2-3; d_gene: TRBD1
CDR3aa: CASSDRGGTSYNEQFF; CDR3nt: TGTGCCAGCAGTGACCGCGGGGGAACTTCCTACAATGAGCAGTTCTTC; v_gene: TRBV2; abundance: once; j_gene: TRBJ2-1; d_gene: TRBD2
CDR3aa: CASGGGPDNEQFF; CDR3nt: TGTGCCAGCGGGGGGGGGCCAGACAATGAGCAGTTCTTC; v_gene: TRBV2; abundance: -; j_gene: TRBJ2-1; d_gene: -
CDR3aa: CASSLDYGRAVGETQYF; CDR3nt: TGTGCCAGCAGCTTGGATTACGGCAGGGCAGTGGGGGAGACCCAGTACTTC; v_gene: TRBV5-5; abundance: -; j_gene: TRBJ2-5; d_gene: -
CDR3aa: CASSGFMDEQFF; CDR3nt: TGTGCCAGCAGTGGGTTCATGGATGAGCAGTTCTTC; v_gene: TRBV6-2/TRBV6-3; abundance: -; j_gene: TRBJ2-1; d_gene: -
CDR3aa: CASSQGGSGSITDTQYF; CDR3nt: TGCGCCAGCAGCCAAGGGGGGAGCGGGAGCATCACAGATACGCAGTATTTT; v_gene: TRBV4-3; abundance: -; j_gene: TRBJ2-3; d_gene: TRBD2
CDR3aa: CASSQQQSPADTQYF; CDR3nt: TGTGCCAGCAGCCAACAACAAAGTCCGGCAGATACGCAGTATTTT; v_gene: TRBV14; abundance: -; j_gene: TRBJ2-3; d_gene: -
CDR3aa: CASSHPGGIDVGAFF; CDR3nt: TGTGCCAGTAGTCACCCGGGAGGAATTGACGTAGGGGCTTTCTTT; v_gene: TRBV19; abundance: -; j_gene: TRBJ1-1; d_gene: -
CDR3aa: CASSFGTEDQPQHF; CDR3nt: TGCGCCAGCAGCTTCGGGACAGAAGATCAGCCCCAGCATTTT; v_gene: TRBV5-1; abundance: -; j_gene: TRBJ1-5; d_gene: TRBD1
CDR3aa: CSVNRGAYEQYF; CDR3nt: TGCAGCGTAAACAGGGGGGCTTACGAGCAGTACTTC; v_gene: TRBV29-1; abundance: -; j_gene: TRBJ2-7; d_gene: TRBD1
CDR3aa: CASSSEGYSNQPQHF; CDR3nt: TGCGCCAGCAGCTCGGAGGGGTATAGCAATCAGCCCCAGCATTTT; v_gene: TRBV5-1; abundance: -; j_gene: TRBJ1-5; d_gene: -
CDR3aa: CASSQAGTGGYEQYF; CDR3nt: TGTGCCAGCAGCCAGGCCGGGACAGGGGGCTACGAGCAGTACTTC; v_gene: TRBV4-2; abundance: -; j_gene: TRBJ2-7; d_gene: TRBD1
CDR3aa: CASSARGRPLGMNTEAFF; CDR3nt: TGTGCCAGCAGCGCAAGAGGACGGCCCCTAGGGATGAACACTGAAGCTTTCTTT; v_gene: TRBV7-2; abundance: -; j_gene: TRBJ1-1; d_gene: -
CDR3aa: CASSIQRNEKLFF; CDR3nt: TGTGCCAGCTCAATACAGAGAAATGAAAAACTGTTTTTT; v_gene: TRBV18; abundance: -; j_gene: TRBJ1-4; d_gene: -
CDR3aa: CASSYSRGMNSPLHF; CDR3nt: TGTGCCAGCAGTTACTCGAGAGGAATGAATTCACCCCTCCACTTT; v_gene: TRBV6-6; abundance: -; j_gene: TRBJ1-6; d_gene: -
CDR3aa: CASSVGTSQNTGELFF; CDR3nt: TGTGCCAGCAGCGTAGGGACTAGTCAGAACACCGGGGAGCTGTTTTTT; v_gene: TRBV9; abundance: -; j_gene: TRBJ2-2; d_gene: TRBD2
CDR3aa: CASSPIGRDQPQHF; CDR3nt: TGTGCCAGCTCACCAATCGGGCGCGATCAGCCCCAGCATTTT; v_gene: TRBV18; abundance: -; j_gene: TRBJ1-5; d_gene: -
CDR3aa: CASSQDWVPGELFF; CDR3nt: TGCGCCAGCAGCCAAGATTGGGTACCCGGGGAGCTGTTTTTT; v_gene: TRBV4-3; abundance: -; j_gene: TRBJ2-2; d_gene: -
CDR3aa: CASSVAGGMPQETQYF; CDR3nt: TGTGCCAGCAGCGTAGCTGGGGGGATGCCTCAAGAGACCCAGTACTTC; v_gene: TRBV9; abundance: -; j_gene: TRBJ2-5; d_gene: -
CDR3aa: CASSLASNFYNEQFF; CDR3nt: TGTGCCAGCAGCTTAGCCAGTAACTTTTACAATGAGCAGTTCTTC; v_gene: TRBV11-3; abundance: -; j_gene: TRBJ2-1; d_gene: -
CDR3aa: CASSLITGGTEAFF; CDR3nt: TGTGCCAGCAGCTTAATTACCGGGGGCACTGAAGCTTTCTTT; v_gene: TRBV11-3; abundance: -; j_gene: TRBJ1-1; d_gene: -
CDR3aa: CASSERQLDEAFF; CDR3nt: TGTGCCAGCAGTGAACGGCAGTTGGATGAAGCTTTCTTT; v_gene: TRBV6-1; abundance: -; j_gene: TRBJ1-1; d_gene: -
CDR3aa: CASSPRAGGTGELFF; CDR3nt: TGTGCCAGCAGCCCACGGGCAGGGGGTACCGGGGAGCTGTTTTTT; v_gene: TRBV4-2; abundance: -; j_gene: TRBJ2-2; d_gene: TRBD1
CDR3aa: CASSYEVSGGTGELFF; CDR3nt: TGTGCCAGCAGTTACGAGGTATCGGGTGGCACCGGGGAGCTGTTTTTT; v_gene: TRBV6-5; abundance: -; j_gene: TRBJ2-2; d_gene: -
CDR3aa: CASSTGGEGETQYF; CDR3nt: TGCGCCAGCAGTACCGGGGGAGAGGGGGAGACCCAGTACTTC; v_gene: TRBV5-1; abundance: -; j_gene: TRBJ2-5; d_gene: -
CDR3aa: CASQAGGMTDTQYF; CDR3nt: TGCGCCAGCCAGGCGGGCGGGATGACAGATACGCAGTATTTT; v_gene: TRBV5-1; abundance: -; j_gene: TRBJ2-3; d_gene: -
CDR3aa: CASSLLGRAAGGELFF; CDR3nt: TGTGCCAGCAGTTTATTGGGGAGGGCCGCGGGCGGGGAGCTGTTTTTT; v_gene: TRBV7-2; abundance: once; j_gene: TRBJ2-2; d_gene: TRBD2
CDR3aa: CASSVETEQFF; CDR3nt: TGTGCCAGCAGCGTGGAGACTGAGCAGTTCTTC; v_gene: TRBV11-2; abundance: -; j_gene: TRBJ2-1; d_gene: -
CDR3aa: CASSSGGLSTDTQYF; CDR3nt: TGTGCCAGCAGCTCGGGGGGGCTGAGCACAGATACGCAGTATTTT; v_gene: TRBV7-3; abundance: -; j_gene: TRBJ2-3; d_gene: TRBD2